Below, one T cell receptor (beta chain) is given with its context. Its antigen target is currently unknown. Base qualities were left out, and no much larger clone turns up one base away. Relative to germline, V is 5 bases shorter and J is 0 bases shorter, with 7 bases between their ends. The CDR3 starts with the cysteine, ends with the phenylalanine, and has 13 residues. Here the CDR3 DNA is all that survives: 39 bases in frame from base 1. CDR1 KGHDR and CDR2 SFDVKD are derived from the germline V gene. Each collaborating institution followed its own protocols to collect whole blood in K2EDTA tubes. For TCRbeta analysis, collaborator samples were shipped as frozen whole blood, as isolated PBMCs, or as DNA extracted from either sample type. This sample is part of a study of blood T cell repertoires in COVID-19 (dated by TCRdb to the early 2020s). Regarding the complete study: Samples from collaborators originated in the United States, Italy and Spain and spanned both the acute and convalescent phases of COVID-19. The prospective study material was composed of cDNA or gDNA derived from T cells, B-cell-depleted T cells, or PBMCs. Subjects who had been exposed to COVID-19, were actively infected with it, or had recovered from it provided the deeply sampled blood TCRbeta repertoires that made up the dataset. The repertoires were made available in a free public database intended to serve as a resource for research on the immune response to SARS-CoV-2. Samples were obtained from the ongoing ImmuneRACE study (first 160 participants) and from about 1,300 subjects provided by 6 global collaborators. The sample metadata nearly always contained a de-identified subject ID, COVID-19 status, age in years and sex. Where available, HLA class I and class II types were obtained from metadata supplied by the sample provider rather than from assay-based typing.

The immunoSEQ Assay, a bias-controlled multiplex PCR, was used to amplify TCRbeta CDR3 regions from genomic DNA. The authors' pipeline ran thus. Within the assay, amplification of reference gene primers was used to estimate how many nucleated cells each sample contained. To quantify the absolute abundance of each unique TCRbeta CDR3 rearrangement, sequence reads were collapsed and filtered. Productive Simpson clonality was computed per sample as the square root of Simpson's diversity index over productive rearrangements. In its TCRdb copy, this immuneACCESS table keeps in-frame sequences only and misses some clones. Where compared with another copy, unresolved V genes explain less than half of these, and the others have no known cause. V and J calls plus clone size are reproduced from that table; the DNA served to infer D and trimming. The sample has some 150,000 clones on record, about 86% of them singletons. Roughly 3.6% of the sample comes from the top ten.

Beyond this particular receptor, the publication reports: The quantity of clinical and demographic metadata differed by source and by participant and was supplied without curation.

The sequence was obtained from a young man with active or convalescent COVID-19. The chain links TRBV24-1 with TRBJ2-7, with no confidently assigned D gene. Specimen: peripheral blood. In nucleotides, the sequence is TGTGCCACCAGTGCACAGAGCTCCTACGAGCAGTACTTC. This encodes CATSAQSSYEQYF.